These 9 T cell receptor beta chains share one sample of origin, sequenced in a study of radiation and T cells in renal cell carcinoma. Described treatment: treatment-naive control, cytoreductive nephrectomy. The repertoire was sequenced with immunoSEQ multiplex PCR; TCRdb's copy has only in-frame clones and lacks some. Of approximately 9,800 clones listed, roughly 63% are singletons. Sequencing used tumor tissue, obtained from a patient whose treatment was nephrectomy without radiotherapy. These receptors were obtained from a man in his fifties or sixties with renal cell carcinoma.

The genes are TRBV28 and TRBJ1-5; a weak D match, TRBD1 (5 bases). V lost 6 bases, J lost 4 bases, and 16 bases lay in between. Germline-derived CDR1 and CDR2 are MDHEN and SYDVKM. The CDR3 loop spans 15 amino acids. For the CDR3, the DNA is TGTGCCAGCAGCTACCGACGGGGGGGGAATCAGCCCCAGCATTTT. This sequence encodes CASSYRRGGNQPQHF.

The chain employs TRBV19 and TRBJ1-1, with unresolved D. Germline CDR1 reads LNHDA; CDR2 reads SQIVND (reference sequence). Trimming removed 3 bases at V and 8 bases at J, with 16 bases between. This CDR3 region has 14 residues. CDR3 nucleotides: TGTGCCAGTAGTATCCAAGAGGGAATTAACGAAGCTTTCTTT. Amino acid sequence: CASSIQEGINEAFF. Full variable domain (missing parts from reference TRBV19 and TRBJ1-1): DGGITQSPKYLFRKEGQNVTLSCEQNLNHDAMYWYRQDPGQGLRLIYYSQIVNDFQKGDIAEGYSVSREKKESFPLTVTSAQKNPTAFYLCASSIQEGINEAFFGQGTRLTVV.

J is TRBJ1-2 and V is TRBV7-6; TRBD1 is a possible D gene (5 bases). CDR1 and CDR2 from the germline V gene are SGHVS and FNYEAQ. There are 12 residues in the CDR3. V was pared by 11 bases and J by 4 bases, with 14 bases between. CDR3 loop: CAGSRDGYGYTF. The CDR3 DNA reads TGTGCCGGATCCCGGGACGGCTATGGCTACACCTTC.

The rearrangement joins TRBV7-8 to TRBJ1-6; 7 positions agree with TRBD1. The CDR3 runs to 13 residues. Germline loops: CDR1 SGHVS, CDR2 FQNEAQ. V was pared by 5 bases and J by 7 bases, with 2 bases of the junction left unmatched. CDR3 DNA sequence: TGTGCCAGCAGCGGAGGGGGCAATTCACCCCTCCACTTT. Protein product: CASSGGGNSPLHF. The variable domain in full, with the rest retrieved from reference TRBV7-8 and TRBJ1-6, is GAGVSQSPRYKVAKRGQDVALRCDPISGHVSLFWYQQALGQGPEFLTYFQNEAQLDKSGLPSDRFFAERPEGSVSTLKIQRTQQEDSAVYLCASSGGGNSPLHFGNGTRLTVT.

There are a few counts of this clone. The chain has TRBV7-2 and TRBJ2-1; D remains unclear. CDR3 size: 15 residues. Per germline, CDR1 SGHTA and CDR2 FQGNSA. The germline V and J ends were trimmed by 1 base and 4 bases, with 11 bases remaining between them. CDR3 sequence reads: CASSLGASDYNEQFF. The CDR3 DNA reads TGTGCCAGCAGCTTAGGGGCTAGTGATTACAATGAGCAGTTCTTC. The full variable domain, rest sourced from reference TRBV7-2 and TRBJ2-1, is GAGVSQSPSNKVTEKGKDVELRCDPISGHTALYWYRQSLGQGLEFLIYFQGNSAPDKSGLPSDRFSAERTGGSVSTLTIQRTQQEDSAVYLCASSLGASDYNEQFFGPGTRLTVL.

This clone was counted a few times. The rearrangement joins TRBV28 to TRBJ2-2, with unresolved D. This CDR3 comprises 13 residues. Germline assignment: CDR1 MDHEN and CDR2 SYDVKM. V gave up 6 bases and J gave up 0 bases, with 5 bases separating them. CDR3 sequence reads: CASRGTNTGELFF. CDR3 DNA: TGTGCCAGCAGGGGAACGAACACCGGGGAGCTGTTTTTT. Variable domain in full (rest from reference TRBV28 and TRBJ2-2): DVKVTQSSRYLVKRTGEKVFLECVQDMDHENMFWYRQDPGLGLRLIYFSYDVKMKEKGDIPEGYSVSREKKERFSLILESASTNQTSMYLCASRGTNTGELFFGEGSRLTVL.

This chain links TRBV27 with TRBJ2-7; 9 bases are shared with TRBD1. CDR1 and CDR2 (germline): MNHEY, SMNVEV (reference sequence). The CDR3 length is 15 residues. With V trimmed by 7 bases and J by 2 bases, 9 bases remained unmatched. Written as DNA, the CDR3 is TGTGCCAGCACCCCCATGGGACAGGGAACCTACGAGCAGTACTTC. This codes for CASTPMGQGTYEQYF.

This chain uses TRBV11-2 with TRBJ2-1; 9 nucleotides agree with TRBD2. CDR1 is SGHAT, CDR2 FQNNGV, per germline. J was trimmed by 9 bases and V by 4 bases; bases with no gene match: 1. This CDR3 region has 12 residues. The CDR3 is CASSSGLAEQFF. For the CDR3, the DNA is TGTGCCAGCAGCTCGGGACTAGCTGAGCAGTTCTTC.

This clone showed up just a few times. The CDR3 nucleotides read TGCGCCAGCAGCCCAGCTTCCGGGGGGCGGTTAGTTGAAAAACTGTTTTTT. Translated: CASSPASGGRLVEKLFF. The rearrangement links TRBV5-1 to TRBJ1-4, with a possible D match to TRBD1 (6 bases). Trimming removed 4 bases at V and 7 bases at J, with 23 bases between. CDR3 length equals 17 residues. Germline V gene lookup returns CDR1 SGHRS and CDR2 YFSETQ.